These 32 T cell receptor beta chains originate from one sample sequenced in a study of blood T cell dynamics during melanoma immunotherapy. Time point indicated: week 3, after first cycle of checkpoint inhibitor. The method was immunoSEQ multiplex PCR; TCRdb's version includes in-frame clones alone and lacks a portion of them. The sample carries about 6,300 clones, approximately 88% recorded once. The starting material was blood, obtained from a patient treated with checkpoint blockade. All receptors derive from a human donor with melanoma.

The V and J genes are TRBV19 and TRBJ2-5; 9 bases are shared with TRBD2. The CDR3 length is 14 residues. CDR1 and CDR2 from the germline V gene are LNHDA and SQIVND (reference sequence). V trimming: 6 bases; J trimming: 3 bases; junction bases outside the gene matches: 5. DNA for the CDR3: TGTGCCAGTAGGGTTAGCGGGGGTAAAGAGACCCAGTACTTC. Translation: CASRVSGGKETQYF. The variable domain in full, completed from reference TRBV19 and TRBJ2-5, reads DGGITQSPKYLFRKEGQNVTLSCEQNLNHDAMYWYRQDPGQGLRLIYYSQIVNDFQKGDIAEGYSVSREKKESFPLTVTSAQKNPTAFYLCASRVSGGKETQYFGPGTRLLVL.

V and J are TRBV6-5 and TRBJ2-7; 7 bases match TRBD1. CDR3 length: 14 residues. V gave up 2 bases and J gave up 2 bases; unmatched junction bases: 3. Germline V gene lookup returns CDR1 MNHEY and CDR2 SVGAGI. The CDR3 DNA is TGTGCCAGCAGTTACCGACAGGGTGCCTACGAGCAGTACTTC. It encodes CASSYRQGAYEQYF.

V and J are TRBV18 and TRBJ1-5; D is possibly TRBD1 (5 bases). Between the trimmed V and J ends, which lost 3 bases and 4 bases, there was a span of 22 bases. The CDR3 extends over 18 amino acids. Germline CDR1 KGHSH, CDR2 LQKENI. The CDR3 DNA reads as TGTGCCAGCTCACCCCAGGGTGCGGGGCGGGGTGGAAATCAGCCCCAGCATTTT. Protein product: CASSPQGAGRGGNQPQHF.

The CDR3 spells CASSLEQGGKLFF. Here the CDR3 DNA reads TGCGCCAGCAGCTTGGAGCAGGGAGGAAAACTGTTTTTT. The rearrangement links TRBV5-1 to TRBJ1-4; the D gene is possibly TRBD1 (5 bases). The CDR3 length is 13 residues. The germline V gene encodes CDR1 SGHRS and CDR2 YFSETQ. V was shortened by 0 bases and J by 10 bases, with 10 bases between the two germline ends.

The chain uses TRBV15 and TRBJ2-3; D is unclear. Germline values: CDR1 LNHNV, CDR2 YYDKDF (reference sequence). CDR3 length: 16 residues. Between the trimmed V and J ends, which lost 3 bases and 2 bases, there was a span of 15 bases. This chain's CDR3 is CATSSRSGTNTDTQYF. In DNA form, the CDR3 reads TGTGCCACCAGCAGTAGGTCCGGAACAAACACAGATACGCAGTATTTT. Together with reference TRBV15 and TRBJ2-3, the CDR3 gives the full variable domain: DAMVIQNPRYQVTQFGKPVTLSCSQTLNHNVMYWYQQKSSQAPKLLFHYYDKDFNNEADTPDNFQSRRPNTSFCFLDIRSPGLGDTAMYLCATSSRSGTNTDTQYFGPGTRLTVL.

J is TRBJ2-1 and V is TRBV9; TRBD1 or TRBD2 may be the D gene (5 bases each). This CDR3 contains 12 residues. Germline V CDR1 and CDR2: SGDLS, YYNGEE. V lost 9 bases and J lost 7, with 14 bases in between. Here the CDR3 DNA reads TGTGCCACCGGGGCCAGCGCGAATGAGCAGTTCTTC. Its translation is CATGASANEQFF.

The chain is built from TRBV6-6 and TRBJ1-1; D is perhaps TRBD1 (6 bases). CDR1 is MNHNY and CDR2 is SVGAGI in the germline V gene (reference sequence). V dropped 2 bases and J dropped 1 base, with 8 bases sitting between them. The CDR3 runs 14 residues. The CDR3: CASSYQGQNTEAFF. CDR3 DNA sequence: TGTGCCAGCAGTTACCAGGGGCAGAACACTGAAGCTTTCTTT.

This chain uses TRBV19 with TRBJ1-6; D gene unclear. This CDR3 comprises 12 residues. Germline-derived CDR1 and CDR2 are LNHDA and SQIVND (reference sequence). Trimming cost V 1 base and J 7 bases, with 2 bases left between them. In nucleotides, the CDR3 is TGTGCCAGTAGTATAGGGAATTCACCCCTCCACTTT. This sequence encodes CASSIGNSPLHF.

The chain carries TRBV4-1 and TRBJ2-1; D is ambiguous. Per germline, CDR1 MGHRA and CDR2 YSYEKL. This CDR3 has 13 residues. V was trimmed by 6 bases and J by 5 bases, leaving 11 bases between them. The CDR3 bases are TGCGCCAGCAGGAAGTCAGTAAACAATGAGCAGTTCTTC. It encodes CASRKSVNNEQFF.

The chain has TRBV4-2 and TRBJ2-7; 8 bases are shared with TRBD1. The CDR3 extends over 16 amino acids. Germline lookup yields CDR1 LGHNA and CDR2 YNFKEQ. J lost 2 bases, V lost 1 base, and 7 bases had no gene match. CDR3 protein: CASSQVQGALTYEQYF. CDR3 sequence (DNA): TGTGCCAGCAGCCAAGTCCAGGGGGCTCTAACCTACGAGCAGTACTTC.

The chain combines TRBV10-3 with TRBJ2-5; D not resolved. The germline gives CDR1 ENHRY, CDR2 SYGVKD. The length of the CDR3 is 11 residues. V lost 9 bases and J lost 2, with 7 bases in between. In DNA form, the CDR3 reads TGTGCCATTGGAGAACAAGAGACCCAGTACTTC. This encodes CAIGEQETQYF.

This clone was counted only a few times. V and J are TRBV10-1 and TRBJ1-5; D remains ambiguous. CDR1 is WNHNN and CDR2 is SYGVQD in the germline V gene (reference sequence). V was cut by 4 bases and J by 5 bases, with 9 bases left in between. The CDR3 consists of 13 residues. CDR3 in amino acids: CASSASPDQPQHF. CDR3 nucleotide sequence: TGCGCCAGCAGTGCTAGCCCTGATCAGCCCCAGCATTTT.

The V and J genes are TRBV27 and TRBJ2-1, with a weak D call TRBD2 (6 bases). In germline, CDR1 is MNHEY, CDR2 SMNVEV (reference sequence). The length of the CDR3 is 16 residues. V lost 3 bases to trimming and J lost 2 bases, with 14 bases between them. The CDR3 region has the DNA TGTGCCAGCAGTTTCTGGCTTAGCGGCCCCTACAATGAGCAGTTCTTC. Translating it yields CASSFWLSGPYNEQFF.

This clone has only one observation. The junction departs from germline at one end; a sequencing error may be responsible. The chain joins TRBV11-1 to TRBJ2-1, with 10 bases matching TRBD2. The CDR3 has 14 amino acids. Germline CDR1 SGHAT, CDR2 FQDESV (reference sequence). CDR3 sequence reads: CASSLAGGYNEQFF. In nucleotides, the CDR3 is TGTGCCAGCAGTTTAGCGGGGGGTTACAATGAGCAGTTCTTC.

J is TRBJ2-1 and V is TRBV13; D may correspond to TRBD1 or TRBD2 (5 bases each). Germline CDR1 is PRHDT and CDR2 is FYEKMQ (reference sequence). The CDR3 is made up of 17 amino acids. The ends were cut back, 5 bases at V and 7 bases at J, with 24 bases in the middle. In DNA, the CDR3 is TGTGCCAGCAGCGGTTTGGGATGGGGGTCCTCCATAAATGAGCAGTTCTTC. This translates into CASSGLGWGSSINEQFF.

This CDR3 is CASSPQTGYNEQFF. The CDR3 DNA sequence: TGTGCCAGCAGTCCCCAGACAGGCTACAATGAGCAGTTCTTC. This chain joins TRBV7-2 and TRBJ2-1; TRBD1 might be the D (6 bases). The germline V gene has CDR1 SGHTA and CDR2 FQGNSA. This CDR3 contains 14 residues. V was shortened by 6 bases and J by 3 bases, with 12 bases between the two germline ends.

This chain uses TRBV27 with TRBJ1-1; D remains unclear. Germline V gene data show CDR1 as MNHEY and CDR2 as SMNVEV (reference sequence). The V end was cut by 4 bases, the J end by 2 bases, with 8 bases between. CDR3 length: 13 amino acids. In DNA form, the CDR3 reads TGTGCCAGCAGTTATTGGGGTAACACTGAAGCTTTCTTT. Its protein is CASSYWGNTEAFF.

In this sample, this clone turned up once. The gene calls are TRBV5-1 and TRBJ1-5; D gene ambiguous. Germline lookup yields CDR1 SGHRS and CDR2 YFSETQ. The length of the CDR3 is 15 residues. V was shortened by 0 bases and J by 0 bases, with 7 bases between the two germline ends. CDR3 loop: CASSLVGDSNQPQHF. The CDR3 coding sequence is TGCGCCAGCAGCTTGGTAGGCGATAGCAATCAGCCCCAGCATTTT.

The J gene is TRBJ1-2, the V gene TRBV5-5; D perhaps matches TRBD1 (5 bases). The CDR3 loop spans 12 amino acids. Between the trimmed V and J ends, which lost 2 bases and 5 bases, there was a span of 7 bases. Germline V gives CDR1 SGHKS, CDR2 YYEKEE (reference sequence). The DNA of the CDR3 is TGTGCCAGCAGCTTAGGGGATTATGGCTACACCTTC. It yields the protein CASSLGDYGYTF.

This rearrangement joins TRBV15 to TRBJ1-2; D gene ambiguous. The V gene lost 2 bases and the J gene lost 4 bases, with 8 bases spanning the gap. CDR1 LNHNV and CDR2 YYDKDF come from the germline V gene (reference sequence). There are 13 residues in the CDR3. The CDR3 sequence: CATSRFAAYGYTF. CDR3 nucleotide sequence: TGTGCCACCAGCAGATTCGCAGCCTATGGCTACACCTTC.

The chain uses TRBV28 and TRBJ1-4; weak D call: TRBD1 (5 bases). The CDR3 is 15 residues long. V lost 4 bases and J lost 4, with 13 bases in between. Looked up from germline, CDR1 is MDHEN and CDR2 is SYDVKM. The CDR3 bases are TGTGCCAGCAGTTCGTTGACAGCCCTTAATGAAAAACTGTTTTTT. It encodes CASSSLTALNEKLFF.

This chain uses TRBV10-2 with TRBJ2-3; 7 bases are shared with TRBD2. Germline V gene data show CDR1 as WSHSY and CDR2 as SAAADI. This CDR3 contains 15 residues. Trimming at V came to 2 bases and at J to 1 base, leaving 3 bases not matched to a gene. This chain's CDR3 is CASSESGVRTDTQYF. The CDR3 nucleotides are TGCGCCAGCAGTGAGAGCGGGGTCCGCACAGATACGCAGTATTTT.

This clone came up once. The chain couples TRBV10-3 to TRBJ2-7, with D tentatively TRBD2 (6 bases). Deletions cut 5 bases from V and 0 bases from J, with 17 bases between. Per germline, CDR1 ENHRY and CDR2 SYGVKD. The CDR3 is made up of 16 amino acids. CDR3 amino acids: CAISRDLNAGSYEQYF. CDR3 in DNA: TGTGCCATCAGTAGGGACTTAAACGCGGGCTCCTACGAGCAGTACTTC.

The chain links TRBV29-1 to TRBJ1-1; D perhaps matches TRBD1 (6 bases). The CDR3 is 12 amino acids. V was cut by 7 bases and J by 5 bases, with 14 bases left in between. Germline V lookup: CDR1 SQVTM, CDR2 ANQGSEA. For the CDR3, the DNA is TGCAGCGCCATCCCTCAGGGGACTGAAGCTTTCTTT. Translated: CSAIPQGTEAFF.

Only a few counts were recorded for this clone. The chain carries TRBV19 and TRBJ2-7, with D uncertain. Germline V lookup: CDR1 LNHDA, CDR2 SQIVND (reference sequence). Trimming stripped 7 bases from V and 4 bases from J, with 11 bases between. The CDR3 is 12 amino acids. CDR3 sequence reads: CASTLDGYEQYF. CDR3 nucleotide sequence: TGTGCCAGTACCCTGGACGGATACGAGCAGTACTTC.

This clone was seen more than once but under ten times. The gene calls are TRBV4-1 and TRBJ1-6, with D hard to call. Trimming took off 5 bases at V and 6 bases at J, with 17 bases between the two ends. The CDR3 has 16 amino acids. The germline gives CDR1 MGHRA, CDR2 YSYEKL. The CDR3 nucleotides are TGCGCCAGCAGCGAACCATATACGAGGATTAATTCACCCCTCCACTTT. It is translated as CASSEPYTRINSPLHF.

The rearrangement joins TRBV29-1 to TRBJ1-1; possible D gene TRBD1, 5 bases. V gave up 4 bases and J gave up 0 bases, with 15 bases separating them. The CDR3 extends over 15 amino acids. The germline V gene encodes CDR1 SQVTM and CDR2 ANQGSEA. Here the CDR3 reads CSVAPGWGMNTEAFF. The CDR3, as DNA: TGCAGCGTTGCCCCAGGGTGGGGAATGAACACTGAAGCTTTCTTT.

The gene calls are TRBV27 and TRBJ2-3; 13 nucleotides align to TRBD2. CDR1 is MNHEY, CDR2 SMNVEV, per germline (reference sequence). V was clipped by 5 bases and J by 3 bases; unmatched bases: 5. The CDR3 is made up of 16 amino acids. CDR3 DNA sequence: TGTGCCAGCAGTGAACTAGCGGGGGGGCTGACAGATACGCAGTATTTT. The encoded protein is CASSELAGGLTDTQYF.

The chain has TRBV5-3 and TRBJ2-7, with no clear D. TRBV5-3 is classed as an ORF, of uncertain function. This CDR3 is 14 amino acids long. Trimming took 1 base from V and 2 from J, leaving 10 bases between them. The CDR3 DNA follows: TGTGCCAGAAGCTTGTTGGGTCCCACCTACGAGCAGTACTTC. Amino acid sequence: CARSLLGPTYEQYF.

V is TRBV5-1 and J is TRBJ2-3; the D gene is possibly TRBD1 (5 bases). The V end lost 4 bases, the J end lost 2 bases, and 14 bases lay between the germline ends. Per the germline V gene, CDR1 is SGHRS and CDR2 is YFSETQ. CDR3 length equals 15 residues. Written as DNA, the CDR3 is TGCGCCAGCAGCGGTGTGGGCAGGGACACAGATACGCAGTATTTT. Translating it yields CASSGVGRDTDTQYF.

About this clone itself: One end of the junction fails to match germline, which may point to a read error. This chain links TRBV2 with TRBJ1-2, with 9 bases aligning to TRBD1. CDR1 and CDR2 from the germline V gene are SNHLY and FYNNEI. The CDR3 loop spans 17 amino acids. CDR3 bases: TGTGTCAGCAGTATTAACTTTCCGGGACAGGGTTTCTATGGCTACACCTTC. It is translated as CVSSINFPGQGFYGYTF.

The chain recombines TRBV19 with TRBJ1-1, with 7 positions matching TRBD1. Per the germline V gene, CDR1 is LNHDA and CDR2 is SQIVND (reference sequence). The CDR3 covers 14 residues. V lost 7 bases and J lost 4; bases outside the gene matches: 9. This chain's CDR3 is CASNHRGSRTEAFF. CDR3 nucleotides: TGTGCCAGTAACCACAGGGGAAGTCGCACTGAAGCTTTCTTT. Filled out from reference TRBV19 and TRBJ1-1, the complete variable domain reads DGGITQSPKYLFRKEGQNVTLSCEQNLNHDAMYWYRQDPGQGLRLIYYSQIVNDFQKGDIAEGYSVSREKKESFPLTVTSAQKNPTAFYLCASNHRGSRTEAFFGQGTRLTVV.